The source of this TCR beta chain is a study of a mutant IDH1 vaccine in newly diagnosed glioma. Background on the study: Beginning 4-6 weeks after radiotherapy alone, or with temozolomide cycles, vaccination took place. Most had both radiotherapy and temozolomide beforehand; others had only one. Study conclusions and caveats: Seemingly, pseudoprogression had no relation to changes in the top peripheral T cell clonotypes. Roughly 93% of patients showed vaccine-induced immune responses across multiple MHC alleles.

There are 15 residues in the CDR3. Germline lookup yields CDR1 SGHTS and CDR2 YDEGEE. Germline trimming cut 4 bases from V and 3 bases from J; bases unmatched to any gene: 3. Time point given: week 11, during vaccination. One vaccine dose held 300 ug of mutant IDH1 20-mer peptide and came with topical imiquimod. As to this clone: The target antigen is unknown.

Clones were read by immunoSEQ multiplex PCR, and TCRdb kept only the in-frame ones, dropping some. Here the sample spans under 55,000 clones, around 90% being singletons. The origin of this receptor is a man in his forties or fifties with glioma. The source material was PBMCs, sampled from a glioma patient whose treatment included an IDH1 peptide vaccine. V gene TRBV5-8 combines with J gene TRBJ2-3; 12 bases align to TRBD2. CDR3 sequence (DNA): TGTGCCAGCAGCACTAGCGGGAGGAGGACAGATACGCAGTATTTT. Its translation is CASSTSGRRTDTQYF.